These T cell receptor beta chains were read from a single sample in a study of early T cells in non-severe SARS-CoV-2 infection. MiXCR, applied by TCRdb to the 5' RACE reads, yields one record per CDR3 protein. The sample contains about 70,000 distinct CDR3 sequences, about 4.6% of which appear only once. The specimen was whole blood, collected at baseline. These receptors originate from an adult who was a healthcare worker with PCR-confirmed SARS-CoV-2 infection or an uninfected control (not recorded which). The donor label of this sample is uncertain. CDR3s include the opening cysteine and the closing phenylalanine or tryptophan. Fields, in order: CDR3 protein, CDR3 DNA, D gene, clone size, J gene, V gene. D genes are given only for firm matches. Size is stated for part of the rows, as once, few or many counts, or as a class when the clone is expanded.

CDR3 protein: CASSYSSGGSSTDTQYF
CDR3 DNA: TGTGCCAGCAGTTACTCGAGTGGGGGGAGTAGCACAGATACGCAGTATTTT
D gene: .
clone size: .
J gene: TRBJ2-3
V gene: TRBV6-5

CDR3 protein: CASRSPGTGKAEAFF
CDR3 DNA: TGCGCCAGCAGGTCCCCCGGGACAGGAAAAGCTGAAGCTTTCTTT
D gene: TRBD1
clone size: .
J gene: TRBJ1-1
V gene: TRBV10-2

CDR3 protein: CASLRQDYGYTF
CDR3 DNA: TGTGCCAGCCTCCGACAGGACTATGGCTACACCTTC
D gene: .
clone size: .
J gene: TRBJ1-2
V gene: TRBV28

CDR3 protein: CASSSRGFGHEQYF
CDR3 DNA: TGTGCCAGCAGTTCCCGGGGGTTCGGTCACGAGCAGTACTTC
D gene: .
clone size: few
J gene: TRBJ2-7
V gene: TRBV28

CDR3 protein: CASSQDPGRTDYEQYF
CDR3 DNA: TGTGCCAGCAGCCAAGATCCGGGAAGAACAGACTACGAGCAGTACTTC
D gene: .
clone size: many
J gene: TRBJ2-7
V gene: TRBV14

CDR3 protein: CASSLERQPSYEQYF
CDR3 DNA: TGTGCCAGCAGCTTAGAAAGGCAGCCTTCCTACGAGCAGTACTTC
D gene: .
clone size: .
J gene: TRBJ2-7
V gene: TRBV7-2

CDR3 protein: CSGRGQYNEQFF
CDR3 DNA: TGCAGCGGGCGGGGACAGTACAATGAGCAGTTCTTC
D gene: .
clone size: many
J gene: TRBJ2-1
V gene: TRBV29-1

CDR3 protein: CASSYRSTNSPLHF
CDR3 DNA: TGTGCCAGCAGTTACAGAAGTACTAATTCACCCCTCCACTTT
D gene: .
clone size: many
J gene: TRBJ1-6
V gene: TRBV6-6

CDR3 protein: CASSFWGYRTDTQYF
CDR3 DNA: TGTGCCAGCAGCTTCTGGGGTTATCGCACAGATACGCAGTATTTT
D gene: .
clone size: many
J gene: TRBJ2-3
V gene: TRBV28

CDR3 protein: CASSLVGIRGRTEAFF
CDR3 DNA: TGTGCCAGCAGCTTGGTCGGTATTCGAGGTCGCACTGAAGCTTTCTTT
D gene: .
clone size: many
J gene: TRBJ1-1
V gene: TRBV5-4

CDR3 protein: CASSPGTGPEQYF
CDR3 DNA: TGTGCCAGCAGCCCCGGGACAGGCCCCGAGCAGTACTTC
D gene: TRBD1
clone size: many
J gene: TRBJ2-7
V gene: TRBV13

CDR3 protein: CASSSERGQPQHF
CDR3 DNA: TGTGCCAGCAGTTCCGAGCGGGGTCAGCCCCAGCATTTT
D gene: .
clone size: many
J gene: TRBJ1-5
V gene: TRBV6-5

CDR3 protein: CAISEGQDTDTQYF
CDR3 DNA: TGTGCCATCAGTGAGGGACAGGACACAGATACGCAGTATTTT
D gene: TRBD1
clone size: many
J gene: TRBJ2-3
V gene: TRBV10-3

CDR3 protein: CASSLARELFF
CDR3 DNA: TGTGCCAGCAGCTTAGCGCGGGAGCTGTTTTTT
D gene: .
clone size: many
J gene: TRBJ2-2
V gene: TRBV11-2

CDR3 protein: CASSQDQAQPQHF
CDR3 DNA: TGTGCCAGCAGCCAAGATCAGGCTCAGCCCCAGCATTTT
D gene: .
clone size: many
J gene: TRBJ1-5
V gene: TRBV14

CDR3 protein: CASRRTESSYNSPLHF
CDR3 DNA: TGTGCCAGCAGAAGGACAGAAAGCTCCTATAATTCACCCCTCCACTTT
D gene: .
clone size: .
J gene: TRBJ1-6
V gene: TRBV28

CDR3 protein: CASSLSGQGGGGYGYTF
CDR3 DNA: TGTGCCAGCAGCTTATCGGGACAGGGAGGTGGGGGCTATGGCTACACCTTC
D gene: TRBD1
clone size: many
J gene: TRBJ1-2
V gene: TRBV7-8

CDR3 protein: CASSWGRLYTEAFF
CDR3 DNA: TGTGCCAGCAGTTGGGGAAGACTGTACACTGAAGCTTTCTTT
D gene: .
clone size: many
J gene: TRBJ1-1
V gene: TRBV6-5